Listed below are T cell receptor beta chains from one sample, sequenced in a study of spatial heterogeneity in lung cancer. MiXCR, run by TCRdb on the 5' RACE reads, gives a single entry per CDR3 protein. The repertoire has about 1,200 distinct CDR3 sequences, around a quarter of them found once; the top ten carry 21%. This specimen consisted of PBMCs, obtained at follow-up. Receptors originate from a male donor with early-stage non-small cell lung cancer. CDR3s leave out the opening cysteine and the closing phenylalanine or tryptophan. Clone size, where shown, is once, few, many, or a class for clones that have expanded.

V gene	J gene	clone size	CDR3 protein
TRBV4-1	TRBJ2-1	many	ATRRDPTSEQF
TRBV5-1	TRBJ2-1	large	ASSLFLAGEGEQF
TRBV7-9	TRBJ2-1	medium-sized	ASSPGTGACNEQF
TRBV6-5	TRBJ2-3	medium-sized	ASSHPGLAGGPQY
TRBV7-2	TRBJ2-7	medium-sized	ASSLSTLYEQY
TRBV4-3	TRBJ1-1	few	QQTGGEGTEAF
TRBV10-3	TRBJ2-1	large	AISDRSSGRINEQF
TRBV14	TRBJ2-3	-	ASSLRLAGAGTDTQY
TRBV7-2	TRBJ2-7	large	ASSLRGLYEQY
TRBV6-2/TRBV6-3	TRBJ2-1	-	ASSRDSYNEQF
TRBV11-2	TRBJ2-2	large	ASSLTGGPTGELF
TRBV15	TRBJ2-7	large	ATSKGQKINYEQY
TRBV4-2	TRBJ1-1	large	ASSQDRLPNTEAF
TRBV30	TRBJ2-1	many	AWRGLAGGPHYNEQF
TRBV7-9	TRBJ2-2	large	ASSSRDRGPDTGELF
TRBV5-1	TRBJ2-4	large	ASSFDLTGGNIQY
TRBV10-3	TRBJ2-2	large	AISENGRAATGELF
TRBV29-1	TRBJ2-1	large	SVAGEGVTYNEQF
TRBV11-2	TRBJ2-1	large	ASSPLGQGARNEQF
TRBV5-1	TRBJ1-1	large	ASSLEGISEAF